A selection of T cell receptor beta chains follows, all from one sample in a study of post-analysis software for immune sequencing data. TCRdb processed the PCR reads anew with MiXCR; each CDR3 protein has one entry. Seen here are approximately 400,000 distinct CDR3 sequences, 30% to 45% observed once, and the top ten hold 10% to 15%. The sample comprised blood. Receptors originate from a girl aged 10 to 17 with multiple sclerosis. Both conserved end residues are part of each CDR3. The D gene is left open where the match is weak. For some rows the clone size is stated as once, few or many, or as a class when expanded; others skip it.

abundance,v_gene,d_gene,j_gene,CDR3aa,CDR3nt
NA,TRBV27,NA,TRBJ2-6,CAGGTEANGANVLTF,TGTGCCGGCGGGACTGAGGCTAACGGGGCCAACGTCCTGACTTTC
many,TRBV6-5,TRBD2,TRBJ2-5,CASSSSTSGGRGQYF,TGTGCCAGCAGTTCCTCGACTAGCGGGGGGCGCGGCCAGTACTTC
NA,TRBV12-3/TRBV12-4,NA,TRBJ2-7,CASSFRRIRGNEQYF,TGTGCCAGCAGTTTTCGGAGAATTCGGGGGAACGAGCAGTACTTC
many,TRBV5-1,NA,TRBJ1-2,CASSLPDSYGYTF,TGCGCCAGCAGCTTGCCGGACAGCTATGGCTACACCTTC
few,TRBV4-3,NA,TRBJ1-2,CASSQVTASSYGYTF,TGCGCCAGCAGCCAAGTAACAGCCTCCTCTTATGGCTACACCTTC
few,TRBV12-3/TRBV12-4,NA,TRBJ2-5,CASSSPWGQETQYF,TGTGCCAGCAGTTCCCCATGGGGGCAAGAGACCCAGTACTTC
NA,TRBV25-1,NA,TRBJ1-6,CATLSSYNSPLHF,TGTGCCACCCTGAGCTCCTATAATTCACCCCTCCACTTT
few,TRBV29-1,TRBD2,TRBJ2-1,CSVDGTSGGRSYNEQFF,TGCAGCGTTGATGGGACTAGCGGGGGCCGCTCCTACAATGAGCAGTTCTTC
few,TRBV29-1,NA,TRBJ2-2,CSVEAGIGRSTGELFF,TGCAGCGTTGAAGCAGGGATTGGTCGGAGCACCGGGGAGCTGTTTTTT
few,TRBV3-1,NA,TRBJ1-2,CASSPSGGGANGYTF,TGTGCCAGCAGCCCCTCGGGGGGGGGCGCGAATGGCTACACCTTC
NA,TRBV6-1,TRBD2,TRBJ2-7,CASSEFSGRIEQYF,TGTGCCAGCAGTGAGTTTAGCGGGAGGATCGAGCAGTACTTC
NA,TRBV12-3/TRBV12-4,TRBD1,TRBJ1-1,CASSLNSRGRRTEAFF,TGTGCCAGCAGTTTAAATTCGAGGGGGCGAAGGACTGAAGCTTTCTTT
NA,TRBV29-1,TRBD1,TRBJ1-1,CSGSQGERTEAFF,TGCAGCGGGAGTCAGGGGGAGAGGACTGAAGCTTTCTTT
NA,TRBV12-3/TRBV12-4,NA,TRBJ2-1,CASSLGQSLGGNEQFF,TGTGCCAGCAGTCTCGGACAGAGCCTCGGCGGCAATGAGCAGTTCTTC
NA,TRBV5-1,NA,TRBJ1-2,CASSGTAGYGYTF,TGCGCCAGCAGCGGGACGGCGGGCTATGGCTACACCTTC